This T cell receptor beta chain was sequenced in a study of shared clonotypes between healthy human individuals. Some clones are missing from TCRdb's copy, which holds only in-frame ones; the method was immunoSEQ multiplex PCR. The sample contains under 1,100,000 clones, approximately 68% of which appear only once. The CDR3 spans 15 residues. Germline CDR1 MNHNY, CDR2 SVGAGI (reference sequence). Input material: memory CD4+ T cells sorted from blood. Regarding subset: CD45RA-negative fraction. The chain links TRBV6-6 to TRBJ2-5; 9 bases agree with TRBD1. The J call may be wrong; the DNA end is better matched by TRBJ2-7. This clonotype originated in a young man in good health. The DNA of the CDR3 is TGTGCCAGCAGTTACACCCCGGGACAGGGCTACGAGCAGTACTTC. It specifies CASSYTPGQGYEQYF.